The 20 T cell receptor beta chains below come from one sample, sequenced in a study of early T cells in non-severe SARS-CoV-2 infection. Using its own MiXCR run on the 5' RACE reads, TCRdb lists one record per CDR3 protein. The sample holds around 30,000 distinct CDR3 sequences, about 5.7% seen once. Sequencing input: whole blood. The receptor set was obtained from an adult who was a healthcare worker with PCR-confirmed SARS-CoV-2 infection or an uninfected control (not recorded which).

J is TRBJ2-7 and V is TRBV7-9; D not certain. This CDR3 has 11 residues. The V end was cut by 5 bases, the J end by 3 bases, with 5 bases between. Germline values: CDR1 SEHNR, CDR2 FQNEAQ (reference sequence). The CDR3 loop reads CASSPDYEQYF. CDR3 DNA: TGTGCCAGCAGCCCCGACTACGAGCAGTACTTC.

The sample holds a few counts of this clonotype. V is TRBV5-6 and J is TRBJ2-1, with 12 bases aligning to TRBD2. V trimming: 4 bases; J trimming: 8 bases; junction bases outside the gene matches: 7. Germline CDR1 SGHDT, CDR2 YYEEEE. The CDR3 spans 15 residues. CDR3 protein: CASSTLAGGLDEQFF. As DNA, the CDR3 is TGTGCCAGCAGCACACTAGCGGGAGGCCTGGATGAGCAGTTCTTC.

At least ten counts were recorded for this clonotype. The chain has TRBV18 and TRBJ2-7; 9 bases fit TRBD1. V lost 4 bases to trimming and J lost 3 bases; unmatched junction nucleotides: 4. The germline gives CDR1 KGHSH, CDR2 LQKENI. The CDR3 sequence is 14 residues long. CDR3 amino acids: CASSRRTGDYEQYF. The DNA of the CDR3 is TGTGCCAGCTCACGGCGGACAGGGGACTACGAGCAGTACTTC.

This clonotype was counted at least ten times. The chain joins TRBV2 to TRBJ2-6; TRBD2 might be the D (5 bases). The V end was cut by 5 bases, the J end by 2 bases, with 22 bases between. Germline values: CDR1 SNHLY, CDR2 FYNNEI. CDR3 length equals 19 residues. CDR3 in DNA: TGTGCCAGCAGTCTACGGGGTTCCCCGAACCTTACTGGGGCCAACGTCCTGACTTTC. Protein sequence: CASSLRGSPNLTGANVLTF.

This clonotype was seen at least ten times. V gene TRBV12-3 or TRBV12-4 combines with J gene TRBJ1-1; D may be TRBD1 (5 bases). V shed 6 bases and J shed 11 bases, with 19 bases lying between them. The CDR3 spans 13 residues. The CDR3 DNA sequence: TGTGCCAGCAGGACGGCGGGTCAGGGTGAGGCTTTCTTT. This encodes CASRTAGQGEAFF.

Ten or more counts support this clonotype. The CDR3: CASSQTDISTAEQYF. The CDR3 DNA reads TGCGCCAGCAGCCAAACTGACATTTCGACGGCCGAGCAGTACTTC. The chain has TRBV4-1 and TRBJ2-7, with D hard to call. This CDR3 has 15 amino acids. Germline V lookup: CDR1 MGHRA, CDR2 YSYEKL. Trimming removed 2 bases from V and 6 bases from J, with 17 bases in between.

This clonotype was counted many times. The chain couples TRBV15 to TRBJ1-1; no clear D. The V gene lost 0 bases and the J gene lost 1 base, with 12 bases spanning the gap. Germline CDR1 is LNHNV and CDR2 is YYDKDF (reference sequence). The CDR3 is 16 amino acids. The CDR3 bases are TGTGCCACCAGCAGAGATCGGAGCATCCGGAACACTGAAGCTTTCTTT. Protein product: CATSRDRSIRNTEAFF.

The sample holds many counts of this clonotype. The rearrangement joins TRBV5-1 to TRBJ2-5, with D uncertain. The CDR3 is made up of 14 amino acids. Trimming stripped 4 bases from V and 4 bases from J, with 14 bases between. The germline gives CDR1 SGHRS, CDR2 YFSETQ. The CDR3 DNA reads TGCGCCAGCAGCCCATGGACCCCTTCAGAGACCCAGTACTTC. This codes for CASSPWTPSETQYF.

This sequence joins TRBV5-5 and TRBJ2-5; perhaps TRBD2 as D (5 bases). This CDR3 is built from 11 residues. Germline V gives CDR1 SGHKS, CDR2 YYEKEE (reference sequence). V lost 2 bases, J lost 7 bases, and 6 bases lay in between. DNA of the CDR3: TGTGCCAGCAGCTTTGGACTGACCCAGTACTTC. Translating gives CASSFGLTQYF.

This clonotype occurred a few times. The chain carries TRBV30 and TRBJ1-2; no reliable D call. V lost 2 bases, J lost 7 bases, and 11 bases lay in between. The CDR3 is 12 residues long. Per the germline V gene, CDR1 is GTSNPN and CDR2 is SVGIG (reference sequence). This CDR3 reads CAWSFTDSGYTF. DNA for the CDR3: TGTGCCTGGAGTTTTACAGACTCTGGCTACACCTTC. Looking up the rest from reference TRBV30 and TRBJ1-2 gives the full variable domain: SQTIHQWPATLVQPVGSPLSLECTVEGTSNPNLYWYRQAAGRGLQLLFYSVGIGQISSEVPQNLSASRPQDRQFILSSKKLLLSDSGFYLCAWSFTDSGYTFGSGTRLTVV.

This chain joins TRBV9 and TRBJ2-3; D remains ambiguous. Germline V gives CDR1 SGDLS, CDR2 YYNGEE. V lost 0 bases, J lost 4 bases, and 6 bases lay in between. The CDR3 contains 13 residues. The CDR3 here is CASSVDGADTQYF. As DNA, the CDR3 is TGTGCCAGCAGCGTAGATGGCGCAGATACGCAGTATTTT.

This clonotype showed up many times. The CDR3 protein is CSAPLLGNYNEQFF. The CDR3 region has the DNA TGCAGCGCACCCTTATTGGGAAACTACAATGAGCAGTTCTTC. V is TRBV20-1 and J is TRBJ2-1; D uncertain. The CDR3 runs 14 residues. Looked up from germline, CDR1 is DFQATT and CDR2 is SNEGSKA (reference sequence).

This clonotype has a handful of counts. V and J are TRBV20-1 and TRBJ1-5; 8 nucleotides align to TRBD1. Germline V gene lookup returns CDR1 DFQATT and CDR2 SNEGSKA (reference sequence). V dropped 0 bases and J dropped 1; count of bases not matched to a gene: 11. The CDR3 extends over 18 amino acids. This CDR3 reads CSARDPHGQGASNQPQHF. The CDR3 DNA sequence: TGCAGTGCTAGAGATCCTCATGGACAGGGCGCAAGCAATCAGCCCCAGCATTTT.

Relative to its sample, this clonotype is medium-sized. The rearrangement links TRBV12-3 or TRBV12-4 to TRBJ1-5, with D uncertain. CDR3 length equals 12 residues. V was pared by 3 bases and J by 11 bases, with 11 bases between. CDR3 amino acids: CASSFFGESQHF. The CDR3 bases are TGTGCCAGCAGTTTTTTCGGGGAATCCCAGCATTTT.

This clonotype was counted many times. This chain joins TRBV12-3 or TRBV12-4 and TRBJ2-1; tentatively, D is TRBD1 (5 bases). CDR3 length equals 16 residues. V lost 7 bases and J lost 10, with 26 bases in between. The CDR3 sequence: CASTLSQGIRRFEQFF. The CDR3 nucleotides read TGTGCCAGCACCTTATCTCAGGGCATTAGGCGCTTCGAGCAGTTCTTC.

Comments on this clonotype: Sequence at one end of the junction differs from germline and may be a read error. The rearrangement joins TRBV5-1 to TRBJ1-1; perhaps TRBD1 as D (5 bases). The CDR3 spans 14 residues. Germline CDR1 is SGHRS and CDR2 is YFSETQ. In DNA form, the CDR3 reads TGCGCCAGCAGCTCGGGAGGGGTGCCCACTGAAGCCTTCTTT. Protein product: CASSSGGVPTEAFF.

This clonotype was found many times. The chain recombines TRBV10-2 with TRBJ2-1; TRBD1 matches at 7 bases. Trimming at V came to 8 bases and at J to 15 bases, leaving 10 bases not matched to a gene. In germline, CDR1 is WSHSY, CDR2 SAAADI. This CDR3 is built from 11 residues. Here the CDR3 reads CASGQEGAPFF. The CDR3 DNA reads as TGCGCCAGCGGGCAAGAGGGGGCACCGTTCTTC.

This clonotype was seen many times. The V call is TRBV10-3, the J call TRBJ2-5; possibly TRBD2 for D (7 bases). The germline V gene has CDR1 ENHRY and CDR2 SYGVKD. This CDR3 is built from 15 residues. Trimming pared 0 bases from V and 4 bases from J, leaving 12 bases between. The CDR3 bases are TGTGCCATCAGTGAGTCGACGGGGGGCAGAGAGACCCAGTACTTC. Translating gives CAISESTGGRETQYF.

This clonotype has ten or more counts. The chain couples TRBV27 to TRBJ2-1, with 12 bases that match TRBD2. The CDR3 contains 16 residues. V trimming: 7 bases; J trimming: 4 bases; junction bases outside the gene matches: 8. Germline values: CDR1 MNHEY, CDR2 SMNVEV (reference sequence). In nucleotides, the CDR3 is TGTGCCAGCACCGGACTAGCGGGGAACCAATACAATGAGCAGTTCTTC. Translation gives CASTGLAGNQYNEQFF.

At least ten counts were recorded for this clonotype. The chain links TRBV7-6 to TRBJ2-3; the match to TRBD1 covers 8 bases. The CDR3 loop spans 16 amino acids. V dropped 5 bases and J dropped 2; count of bases not matched to a gene: 9. Germline loops: CDR1 SGHVS, CDR2 FNYEAQ. CDR3 region: CASSQTGQAFTDTQYF. CDR3 coding DNA: TGTGCCAGCAGCCAGACGGGACAGGCCTTCACAGATACGCAGTATTTT. Looking up the rest from reference TRBV7-6 and TRBJ2-3 gives the full variable domain: GAGVSQSPRYKVTKRGQDVALRCDPISGHVSLYWYRQALGQGPEFLTYFNYEAQQDKSGLPNDRFSAERPEGSISTLTIQRTEQRDSAMYRCASSQTGQAFTDTQYFGPGTRLTVL.